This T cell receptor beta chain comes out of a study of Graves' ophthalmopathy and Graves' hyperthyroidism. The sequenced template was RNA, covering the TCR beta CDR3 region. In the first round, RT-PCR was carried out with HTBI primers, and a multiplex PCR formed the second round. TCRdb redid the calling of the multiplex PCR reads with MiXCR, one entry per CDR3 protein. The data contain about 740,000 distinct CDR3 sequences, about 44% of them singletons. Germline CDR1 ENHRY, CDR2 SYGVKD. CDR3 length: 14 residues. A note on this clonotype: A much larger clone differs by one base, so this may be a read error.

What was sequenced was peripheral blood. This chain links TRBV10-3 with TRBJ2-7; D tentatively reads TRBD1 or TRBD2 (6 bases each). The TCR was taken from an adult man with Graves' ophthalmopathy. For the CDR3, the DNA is TGTGCCATCCGTGAGGGGGACTTTCCCTACGAGCAGTACTTC. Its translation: CAIREGDFPYEQYF.